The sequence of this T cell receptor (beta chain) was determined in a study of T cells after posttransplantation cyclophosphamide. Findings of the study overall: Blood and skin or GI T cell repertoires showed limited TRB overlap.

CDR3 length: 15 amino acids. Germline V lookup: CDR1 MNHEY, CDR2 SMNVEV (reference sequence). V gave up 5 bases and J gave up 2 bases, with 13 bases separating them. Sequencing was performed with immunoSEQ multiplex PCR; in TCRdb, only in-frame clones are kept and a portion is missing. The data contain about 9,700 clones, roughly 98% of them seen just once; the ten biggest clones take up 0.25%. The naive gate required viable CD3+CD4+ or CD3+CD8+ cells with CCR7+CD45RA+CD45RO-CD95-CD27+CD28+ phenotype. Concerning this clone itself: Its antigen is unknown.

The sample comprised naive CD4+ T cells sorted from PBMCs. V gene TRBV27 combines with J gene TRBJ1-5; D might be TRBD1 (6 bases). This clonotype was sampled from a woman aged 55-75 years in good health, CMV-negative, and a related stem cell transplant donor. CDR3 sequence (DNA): TGTGCCAGCAGTCCACGCAGGGGCGGCAATCAGCCCCAGCATTTT. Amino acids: CASSPRRGGNQPQHF.